This paragraph reports one TCR beta chain. Its cognate antigen is unknown. V lost 7 bases and J lost 3, with 13 bases in between. CDR1 and CDR2 from the germline V gene are MDHEN and SYDVKM. The CDR3 contains 14 residues. This sample was included in a study of T cells in Graves' hyperthyroidism and ophthalmopathy. Whole-study results and caveats: Most expanded thyroid clonotypes above 0.001 recurred in blood.

Regions amplified from RNA transcripts were the TCR beta CDR3 regions. A first-round RT-PCR of the TCR CDR3 used the HTBI primer set. Each CDR3 protein is one row after TCRdb ran MiXCR on the multiplex PCR reads. The profile shows fewer than 550,000 distinct CDR3 sequences, roughly 25% of them singletons. The chain uses TRBV28 and TRBJ1-5; D not certain. Sequences were obtained from blood. The sequence was obtained from a woman aged 25-40 years with Graves' ophthalmopathy. This CDR3 is CASNAPGNNQPQHF. DNA for the CDR3: TGTGCCAGCAACGCACCTGGGAACAATCAGCCCCAGCATTTT.